The sequence of this T cell receptor (beta chain) was determined in a study of blood T cells in healthy people across ages. Comments on this clonotype: Its target is not known.

The second PCR ran about 6 to 11 cycles with a sample-barcoded 5' primer and J-beta primers. TCRdb re-called the 5' RACE reads through MiXCR, storing one row per CDR3 protein. The sample gives 550,000 to 650,000 distinct CDR3 sequences, roughly a quarter of which show up once; over 3.5% is in the top ten. The germline V gene encodes CDR1 MNHNY and CDR2 SVGAGI (reference sequence). The CDR3 loop spans 13 amino acids. Trimming at V came to 8 bases and at J to 5 bases, leaving 5 bases not matched to a gene. Broader study findings: Strong correlation linked observed beta diversity and percent naive T cells.

Collection of around 10 milliliters of peripheral blood was performed for each donor. This sample was shared with a second study, whose subject was T cells of mothers and their children.

The V and J genes are TRBV6-6 and TRBJ2-7, with 11 bases matching TRBD2. This clonotype originated in a boy aged 2 to 9 in good health. Sequenced input: blood. The DNA for the CDR3 is TGTGCCAGCGCGACTAGCGGGGTACACGAGCAGTACTTC. Translating gives CASATSGVHEQYF.